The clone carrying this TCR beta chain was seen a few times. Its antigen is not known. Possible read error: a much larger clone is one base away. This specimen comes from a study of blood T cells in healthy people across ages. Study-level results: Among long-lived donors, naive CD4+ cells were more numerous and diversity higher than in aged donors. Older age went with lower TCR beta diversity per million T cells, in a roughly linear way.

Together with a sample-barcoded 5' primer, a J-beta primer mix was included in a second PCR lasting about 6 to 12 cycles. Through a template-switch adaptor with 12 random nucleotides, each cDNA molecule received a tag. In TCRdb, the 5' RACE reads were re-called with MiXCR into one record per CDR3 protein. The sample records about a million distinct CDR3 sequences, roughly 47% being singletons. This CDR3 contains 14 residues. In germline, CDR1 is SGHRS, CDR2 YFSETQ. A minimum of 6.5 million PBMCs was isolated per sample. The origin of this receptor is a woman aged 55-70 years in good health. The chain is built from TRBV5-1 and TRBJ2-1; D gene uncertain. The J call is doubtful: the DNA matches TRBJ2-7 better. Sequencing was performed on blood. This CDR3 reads CASKPPTLNNEQYF. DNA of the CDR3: TGCGCCAGCAAACCCCCGACATTAAACAATGAGCAGTACTTC.